The text below deals with one T cell receptor (beta chain). This sample is drawn from a study of blood T cell repertoires in COVID-19. Background on the study: The United States, Italy and Spain supplied acute and convalescent COVID-19 samples. Nucleic acid was either cDNA or gDNA, and it came from T cells, B-cell-depleted T cells, or PBMCs.

Looked up from germline, CDR1 is SGDLS and CDR2 is YYNGEE. V was clipped by 0 bases and J by 3 bases; unmatched bases: 12. The CDR3 has 20 amino acids. Original processing notes: Nucleated cell number was recorded as an estimate derived from reference gene primer amplification. Assay: immunoSEQ multiplex PCR; the TCRdb copy retains only in-frame clones and omits some. V and J calls and clone size come straight from that table; D and trimming were deduced from the DNA. The data contain 300,000 to 400,000 clones, around 84% of them singletons. The specimen sequenced was peripheral blood. This sequence joins TRBV9 and TRBJ2-1, with TRBD2 matching over 13 bases. This TCR derives from a human donor in a cohort sampled during active COVID-19. CDR3 DNA: TGTGCCAGCAGCGTAGGGGATAGACTAGCGGGAGGCCGGATCTACAATGAGCAGTTCTTC. This sequence encodes CASSVGDRLAGGRIYNEQFF.